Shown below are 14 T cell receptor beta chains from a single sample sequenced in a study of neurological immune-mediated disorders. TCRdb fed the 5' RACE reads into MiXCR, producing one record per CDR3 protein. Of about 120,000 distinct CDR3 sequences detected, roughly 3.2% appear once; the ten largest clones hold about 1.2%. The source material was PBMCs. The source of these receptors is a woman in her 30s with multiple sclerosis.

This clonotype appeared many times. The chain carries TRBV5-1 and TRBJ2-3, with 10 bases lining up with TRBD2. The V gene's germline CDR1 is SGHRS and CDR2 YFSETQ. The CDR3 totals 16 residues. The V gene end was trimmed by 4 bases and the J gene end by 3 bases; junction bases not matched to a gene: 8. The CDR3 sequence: CASSRTQLAGTDTQYF. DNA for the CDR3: TGCGCCAGCAGCCGTACCCAACTAGCGGGGACAGATACGCAGTATTTT.

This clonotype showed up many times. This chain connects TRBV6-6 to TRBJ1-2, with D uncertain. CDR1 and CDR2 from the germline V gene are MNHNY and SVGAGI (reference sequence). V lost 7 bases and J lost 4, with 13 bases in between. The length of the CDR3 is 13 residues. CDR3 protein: CASTQQPFYGYTF. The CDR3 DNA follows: TGTGCCAGCACCCAGCAGCCTTTCTATGGCTACACCTTC.

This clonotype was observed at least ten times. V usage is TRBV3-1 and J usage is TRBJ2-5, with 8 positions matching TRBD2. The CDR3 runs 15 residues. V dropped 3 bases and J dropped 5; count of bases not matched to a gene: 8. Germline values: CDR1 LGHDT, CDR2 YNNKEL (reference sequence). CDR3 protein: CASSQIGGARETQYF. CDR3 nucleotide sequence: TGTGCCAGCAGCCAGATCGGGGGGGCAAGGGAGACCCAGTACTTC.

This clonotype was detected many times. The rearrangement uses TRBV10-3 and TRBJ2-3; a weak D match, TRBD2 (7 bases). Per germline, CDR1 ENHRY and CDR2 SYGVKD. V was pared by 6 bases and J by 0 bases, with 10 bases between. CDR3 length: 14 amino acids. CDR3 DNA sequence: TGTGCCATCAGGGCGGGGGCTAGCACAGATACGCAGTATTTT. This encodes CAIRAGASTDTQYF.

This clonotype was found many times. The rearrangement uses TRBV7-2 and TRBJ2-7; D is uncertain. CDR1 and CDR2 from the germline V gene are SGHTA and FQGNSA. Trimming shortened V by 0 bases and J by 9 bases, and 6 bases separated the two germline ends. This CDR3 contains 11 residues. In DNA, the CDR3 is TGTGCCAGCAGCTTAGCAGGATGGCAGTACTTC. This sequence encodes CASSLAGWQYF.

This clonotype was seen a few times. CDR3 DNA: TGTGCCAGCAGCCAGGTGACGGTCTCTAACTATGGCTACACCTTC. Its translation is CASSQVTVSNYGYTF. The chain couples TRBV5-5 to TRBJ1-2; D not resolved. Between the trimmed V and J ends, which lost 4 bases and 0 bases, there was a span of 13 bases. The germline gives CDR1 SGHKS, CDR2 YYEKEE (reference sequence). This CDR3 is built from 15 residues.

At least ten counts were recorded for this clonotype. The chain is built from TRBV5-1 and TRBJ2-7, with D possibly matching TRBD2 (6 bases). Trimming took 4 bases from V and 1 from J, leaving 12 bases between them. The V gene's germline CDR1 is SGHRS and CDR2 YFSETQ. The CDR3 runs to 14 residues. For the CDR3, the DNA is TGCGCCAGCAGCCCTGGGACTTATTCCTACGAGCAGTACTTC. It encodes CASSPGTYSYEQYF. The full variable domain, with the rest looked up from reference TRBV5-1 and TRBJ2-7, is KAGVTQTPRYLIKTRGQQVTLSCSPISGHRSVSWYQQTPGQGLQFLFEYFSETQRNKGNFPGRFSGRQFSNSRSEMNVSTLELGDSALYLCASSPGTYSYEQYFGPGTRLTVT.

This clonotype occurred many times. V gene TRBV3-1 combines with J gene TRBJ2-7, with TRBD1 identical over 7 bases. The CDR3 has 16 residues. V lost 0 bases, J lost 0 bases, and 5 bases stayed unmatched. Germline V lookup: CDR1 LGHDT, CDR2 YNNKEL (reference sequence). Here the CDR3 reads CASSQEPGQSSYEQYF. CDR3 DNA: TGTGCCAGCAGCCAAGAGCCGGGACAGAGCTCCTACGAGCAGTACTTC.

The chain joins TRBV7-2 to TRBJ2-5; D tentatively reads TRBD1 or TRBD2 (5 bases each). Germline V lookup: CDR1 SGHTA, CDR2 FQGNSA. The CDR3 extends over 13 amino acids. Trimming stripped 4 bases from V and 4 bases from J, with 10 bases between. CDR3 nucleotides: TGTGCCAGCAGCTGGGACGCGGCAGAGACCCAGTACTTC. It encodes CASSWDAAETQYF.

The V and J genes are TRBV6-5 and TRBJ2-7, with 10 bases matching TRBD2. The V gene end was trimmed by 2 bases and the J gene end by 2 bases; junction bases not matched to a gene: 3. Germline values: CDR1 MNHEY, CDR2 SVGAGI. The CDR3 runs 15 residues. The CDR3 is CASSYASGRPYEQYF. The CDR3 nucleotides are TGTGCCAGCAGTTACGCTAGCGGGAGACCCTACGAGCAGTACTTC.

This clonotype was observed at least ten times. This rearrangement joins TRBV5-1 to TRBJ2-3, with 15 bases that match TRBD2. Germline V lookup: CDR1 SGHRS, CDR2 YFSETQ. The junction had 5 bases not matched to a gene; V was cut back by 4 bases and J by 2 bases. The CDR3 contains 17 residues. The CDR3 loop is CASSLGTSGRFTDTQYF. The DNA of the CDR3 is TGCGCCAGCAGCCTCGGGACTAGCGGGAGGTTCACAGATACGCAGTATTTT.

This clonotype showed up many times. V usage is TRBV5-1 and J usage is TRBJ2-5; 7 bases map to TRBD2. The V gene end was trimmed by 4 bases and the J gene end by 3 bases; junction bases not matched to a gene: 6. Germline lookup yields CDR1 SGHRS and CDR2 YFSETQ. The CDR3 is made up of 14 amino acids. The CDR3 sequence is CASSALGREETQYF. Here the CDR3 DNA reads TGCGCCAGCAGCGCGTTAGGGAGGGAAGAGACCCAGTACTTC.

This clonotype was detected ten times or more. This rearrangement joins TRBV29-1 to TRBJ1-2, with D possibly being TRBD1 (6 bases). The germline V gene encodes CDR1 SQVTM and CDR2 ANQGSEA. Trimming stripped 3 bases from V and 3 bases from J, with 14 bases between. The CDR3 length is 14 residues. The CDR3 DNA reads TGCAGCGTTGATGGCGGGGGCCGCGACTATGGCTACACCTTC. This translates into CSVDGGGRDYGYTF.

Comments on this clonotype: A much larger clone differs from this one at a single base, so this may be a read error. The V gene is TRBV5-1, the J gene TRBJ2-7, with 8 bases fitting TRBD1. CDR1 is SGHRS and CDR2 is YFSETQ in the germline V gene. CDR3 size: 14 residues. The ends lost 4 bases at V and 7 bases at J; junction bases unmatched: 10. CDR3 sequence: CASSANPGGEEQYF. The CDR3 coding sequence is TGCGCCAGCAGCGCCAACCCAGGGGGCGAAGAGCAGTACTTC.